Each of the 3 T cell receptor beta chains below was sequenced from the same sample in a study of patients and donors after allogeneic stem cell transplantation. MiXCR was run by TCRdb on the RT-PCR reads, yielding one entry per CDR3 protein. The sample shows 150,000 to 200,000 distinct CDR3 sequences, about 30% of them seen only once. Sequencing used blood, either unsorted or a sorted T cell fraction (not recorded which). The receptors were sampled from a human donor who was either an allogeneic HSCT recipient or a stem cell or donor lymphocyte infusion donor (not recorded which). It is not recorded whose cells these are; they may come from a transplant donor.

The J gene is TRBJ2-3, the V gene TRBV5-1; D not certain. CDR3 size: 14 residues. The V end lost 3 bases, the J end lost 2 bases, and 10 bases lay between the germline ends. The germline CDR1 and CDR2 sequences are SGHRS and YFSETQ. Written as DNA, the CDR3 is TGCGCCAGCAGCTCGAGAAGGGACACAGATACGCAGTATTTT. Translation gives CASSSRRDTDTQYF.

This clonotype has just a few counts. This chain connects TRBV20-1 to TRBJ2-7; D ambiguous. Trimming pared 0 bases from V and 1 base from J, leaving 16 bases between. The CDR3 contains 16 residues. In germline, CDR1 is DFQATT, CDR2 SNEGSKA (reference sequence). CDR3 DNA: TGCAGTGCTAGAGAAGGATGGAGTGGCAGATCCTACGAGCAGTACTTC. Its protein is CSAREGWSGRSYEQYF.

This clonotype was counted between two and nine times. V and J are TRBV20-1 and TRBJ1-4; no clear D gene. The CDR3 totals 12 residues. Germline loops: CDR1 DFQATT, CDR2 SNEGSKA (reference sequence). The germline V and J ends were trimmed by 6 bases and 8 bases, with 13 bases remaining between them. The DNA for the CDR3 is TGCAGTGCCGACGCCGGAGTGGAAAAACTGTTTTTT. Its protein product is CSADAGVEKLFF.